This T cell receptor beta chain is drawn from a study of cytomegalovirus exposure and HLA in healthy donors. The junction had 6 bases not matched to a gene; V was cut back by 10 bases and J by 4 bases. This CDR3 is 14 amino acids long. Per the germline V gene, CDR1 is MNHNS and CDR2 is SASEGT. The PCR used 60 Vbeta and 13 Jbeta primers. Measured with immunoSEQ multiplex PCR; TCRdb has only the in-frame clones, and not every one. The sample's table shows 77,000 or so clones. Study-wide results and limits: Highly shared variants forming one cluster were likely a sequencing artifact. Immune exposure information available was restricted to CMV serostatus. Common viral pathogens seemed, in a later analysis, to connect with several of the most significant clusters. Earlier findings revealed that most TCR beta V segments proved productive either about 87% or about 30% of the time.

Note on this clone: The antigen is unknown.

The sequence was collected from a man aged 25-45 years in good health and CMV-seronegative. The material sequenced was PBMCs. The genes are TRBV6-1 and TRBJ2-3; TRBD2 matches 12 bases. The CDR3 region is CAIPTSGSSDTQYF. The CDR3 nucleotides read TGTGCCATCCCGACTAGCGGGAGTTCAGATACGCAGTATTTT.